This TCR beta chain appears in the sequencing data of a study of tissue T cells after allogeneic stem cell transplantation. Note on this clone: Its target is not known. The junction and the germline gene differ at one end; a read error may be behind it.

The study, taken as a whole, reports: Across patients, clones rarely overlapped, yet motif clusters were shared tissue-specifically. Sampling depth was limited, and the cohort was small and clinically varied.

This research-autopsy study prospectively enrolled adult allogeneic hematopoietic cell transplant recipients with steroid-refractory graft-versus-host disease. Every graft-versus-host disease patient had gastrointestinal disease and got several lines of graft-versus-host disease therapy. TCRbeta CDR3 was sequenced at survey depth with template counts. Assay used: immunoSEQ multiplex PCR; TCRdb lists only in-frame clones, some missing. Here the sample spans 2,200 or so clones, 64% being singletons. Sample: ileal tissue, taken at autopsy. This TCR derives from a male patient aged 60 or older with steroid-refractory graft-versus-host disease after an allogeneic stem cell transplant. Some T cells may have originated in the graft donor.

The CDR3 DNA reads as TGTGCCAGCAGCATAGCTACGGGGAAGTTTGGCTACACCTTC. This sequence encodes CASSIATGKFGYTF. This chain links TRBV11-1 with TRBJ1-2; D is uncertain. The CDR3 runs to 14 residues. CDR1 SGHAT and CDR2 FQDESV come from the germline V gene (reference sequence). The full variable domain, completed using reference TRBV11-1 and TRBJ1-2, is EAEVAQSPRYKITEKSQAVAFWCDPISGHATLYWYRQILGQGPELLVQFQDESVVDDSQLPKDRFSAERLKGVDSTLKIQPAELGDSAMYLCASSIATGKFGYTFGSGTRLTVV.